These 26 T cell receptor beta chains originate from one sample sequenced in a study of blood T cell repertoires in COVID-19. The assay was immunoSEQ multiplex PCR, and TCRdb's table has in-frame clones only and misses some. This table has about 300,000 clones, approximately 88% appearing once. The sample taken for sequencing was PBMCs or T cells enriched from blood (not recorded which). Every receptor here comes from a man in his sixties who had recovered from COVID-19.

In its sample, this clone was seen once. The sample holds other DNA sequences that translate to the same CDR3. The chain employs TRBV27 and TRBJ2-6; D is uncertain. Per germline, CDR1 MNHEY and CDR2 SMNVEV (reference sequence). The CDR3 is 15 amino acids. V lost 2 bases, J lost 0 bases, and 5 bases lay in between. The CDR3 DNA follows: TGTGCCAGCAGTTTACGGTCCTCTGGGGCCAACGTCCTGACTTTC. Its translation: CASSLRSSGANVLTF.

This clone was seen a handful of times. This sequence joins TRBV11-2 and TRBJ2-1; 11 nucleotides align to TRBD2. The ends lost 1 base at V and 4 bases at J; junction bases unmatched: 6. Germline V CDR1 and CDR2: SGHAT, FQNNGV. The CDR3 covers 17 residues. The CDR3 loop reads CASSLAPGTSGYNEQFF. The CDR3 DNA reads TGTGCCAGCAGCTTAGCACCCGGGACTAGCGGATACAATGAGCAGTTCTTC. Looking up the rest from reference TRBV11-2 and TRBJ2-1 gives the full variable domain: EAGVAQSPRYKIIEKRQSVAFWCNPISGHATLYWYQQILGQGPKLLIQFQNNGVVDDSQLPKDRFSAERLKGVDSTLKIQPAKLEDSAVYLCASSLAPGTSGYNEQFFGPGTRLTVL.

The chain carries TRBV9 and TRBJ2-1; TRBD1 matches 11 bases. V was pared by 3 bases and J by 6 bases, with 11 bases of the junction left unmatched. This CDR3 contains 17 residues. From germline, CDR1 is SGDLS and CDR2 YYNGEE. CDR3: CASSAKPTGQGVNEQFF. The DNA for the CDR3 is TGTGCCAGCAGCGCCAAACCCACGGGACAGGGGGTCAATGAGCAGTTCTTC.

This chain joins TRBV10-3 and TRBJ2-5; TRBD1 matches 10 bases. Germline trimming cut 8 bases from V and 1 base from J; bases unmatched to any gene: 4. Germline values: CDR1 ENHRY, CDR2 SYGVKD. The CDR3 runs 14 residues. For the CDR3, the DNA is TGTGCCATCGCCAGGACAGGGGGCCAAGAGACCCAGTACTTC. It specifies CAIARTGGQETQYF.

This clone appeared a single time. V is TRBV4-1 and J is TRBJ1-2; possible D gene TRBD1, 6 bases. This CDR3 is built from 15 residues. Trimming stripped 4 bases from V and 5 bases from J, with 17 bases between. The germline V gene encodes CDR1 MGHRA and CDR2 YSYEKL. The CDR3 bases are TGCGCCAGCAGCCGTAGAGATGGGGGCGAATATGGCTACACCTTC. Protein product: CASSRRDGGEYGYTF.

The J gene is TRBJ1-5, the V gene TRBV5-1; 8 positions match TRBD1. Germline V gene sequence: CDR1 SGHRS, CDR2 YFSETQ. The trim removed 4 bases at V and 0 bases at J, leaving 6 bases unmatched. This CDR3 has 16 amino acids. This CDR3 is CASSPGQGPSNQPQHF. The CDR3 coding sequence is TGCGCCAGCAGCCCAGGACAGGGCCCTAGCAATCAGCCCCAGCATTTT.

V gene TRBV29-1 combines with J gene TRBJ2-3; 7 bases are a match to TRBD1. Unmatched junction bases numbered 3, after V lost 6 bases and J lost 0 bases. The length of the CDR3 is 13 residues. CDR1 and CDR2 from the germline V gene are SQVTM and ANQGSEA. The CDR3 DNA reads TGCAGCGTCGACAGGGATAGCACAGATACGCAGTATTTT. This encodes CSVDRDSTDTQYF.

The sample holds one count of this clone. V and J are TRBV7-2 and TRBJ1-1; 7 bases agree with TRBD1. V shed 4 bases and J 1 base; nucleotides not matched to a gene: 9. This CDR3 is built from 16 residues. From germline, CDR1 is SGHTA and CDR2 FQGNSA. As DNA, the CDR3 is TGTGCCAGCAGCTGGGAGAGGGCAGGGGGGAACACTGAAGCTTTCTTT. Its translation is CASSWERAGGNTEAFF. The full variable domain, with the rest looked up from reference TRBV7-2 and TRBJ1-1, is GAGVSQSPSNKVTEKGKDVELRCDPISGHTALYWYRQSLGQGLEFLIYFQGNSAPDKSGLPSDRFSAERTGGSVSTLTIQRTQQEDSAVYLCASSWERAGGNTEAFFGQGTRLTVV.

V gene TRBV5-6 combines with J gene TRBJ1-1; tentative D call: TRBD1 (5 bases). This CDR3 comprises 15 residues. Germline V gene sequence: CDR1 SGHDT, CDR2 YYEEEE. The V gene lost 2 bases and the J gene lost 4 bases, with 15 bases spanning the gap. The CDR3 DNA is TGTGCCAGCAGCTTTGGGGGAGGGATCTTCACTGAAGCTTTCTTT. The encoded protein is CASSFGGGIFTEAFF.

This clone was detected once. The CDR3 loop is CASSWTSGRGNEQFF. DNA of the CDR3: TGCGCCAGCAGCTGGACTAGCGGGAGGGGGAATGAGCAGTTCTTC. The rearrangement joins TRBV5-1 to TRBJ2-1; 15 bases line up with TRBD2. The CDR3 covers 15 residues. Germline CDR1 is SGHRS and CDR2 is YFSETQ. After removal of 3 bases from V and 7 bases from J, the junction contained 2 bases not matched to a gene.

The J gene is TRBJ2-7, the V gene TRBV12-3 or TRBV12-4; D ambiguous. CDR3 length equals 13 residues. Trimming left V 1 base short and J 0 bases short, with 4 bases between. CDR3 region: CASSLDSSYEQYF. DNA of the CDR3: TGTGCCAGCAGTTTAGACAGCTCCTACGAGCAGTACTTC.

The chain joins TRBV10-2 to TRBJ2-3; 8 nucleotides agree with TRBD2. The V gene's germline CDR1 is WSHSY and CDR2 SAAADI. The CDR3 runs 15 residues. V lost 6 bases, J lost 2 bases, and 7 bases stayed unmatched. In nucleotides, the CDR3 is TGCGCCAGCAGACTATTAGCGGGGAACACAGATACGCAGTATTTT. It is translated as CASRLLAGNTDTQYF.

Comments on this clone: Relative to the germline gene, one junction end is altered; a read error may explain this. V usage is TRBV7-7 and J usage is TRBJ1-2; D unresolved. CDR1 SSHAT and CDR2 FNYEAQ come from the germline V gene (reference sequence). This CDR3 is built from 16 residues. CDR3 coding DNA: TGTGCTAGCAGCTTAGCTCGACATACGACTAACTATGGCTACACCTTC. Translation gives CASSLARHTTNYGYTF.

This clone showed up just once. The rearrangement links TRBV18 to TRBJ2-6, with D possibly matching TRBD1 (5 bases). Germline loops: CDR1 KGHSH, CDR2 LQKENI. Trimming removed 4 bases at V and 0 bases at J, with 7 bases between. The CDR3 extends over 15 amino acids. As DNA, the CDR3 is TGTGCCAGCTCACAGGGGAACTCTGGGGCCAACGTCCTGACTTTC. Translated, it gives CASSQGNSGANVLTF.

V and J are TRBV5-8 and TRBJ1-5; 7 bases align to TRBD1. The CDR3 loop spans 16 amino acids. The trim removed 0 bases at V and 0 bases at J, leaving 3 bases unmatched. CDR1 is SGHTS and CDR2 is YDEGEE in the germline V gene. Here the CDR3 DNA reads TGTGCCAGCAGCTTGGTGACAGGGTTTAGCAATCAGCCCCAGCATTTT. Translated, it gives CASSLVTGFSNQPQHF. The entire variable domain, with the rest obtained from reference TRBV5-8 and TRBJ1-5, is as follows: EAGVTQSPTHLIKTRGQQATLRCSPISGHTSVYWYQQALGLGLQFLLWYDEGEERNRGNFPPRFSGRQFPNYSSELNVNALELEDSALYLCASSLVTGFSNQPQHFGDGTRLSIL.

CDR3 nucleotides: TGTGCCAGCAGCTTAGCACCACCTACAGGGGGTGAAAAACTGTTTTTT. This encodes CASSLAPPTGGEKLFF. The genes are TRBV7-2 and TRBJ1-4, with 8 bases identical to TRBD1. The germline V gene has CDR1 SGHTA and CDR2 FQGNSA. The J segment lost 7 bases and the V segment lost 0 bases, leaving 7 bases of the junction unmatched. The CDR3 has 16 residues.

This sequence joins TRBV28 and TRBJ2-1; the match to TRBD1 covers 7 bases. The germline gives CDR1 MDHEN, CDR2 SYDVKM. CDR3 length equals 14 residues. Trimming took 6 bases from V and 1 from J; bases not matched to a gene: 3. The CDR3 loop is CASREGQSYNEQFF. The CDR3, as DNA: TGTGCCAGCAGAGAGGGACAGTCCTACAATGAGCAGTTCTTC.

CDR3 protein: CASSRDINGNTIYF. CDR3 nucleotides: TGTGCCAGCAGCCGGGACATAAATGGAAACACCATATATTTT. The chain is built from TRBV5-5 and TRBJ1-3; D is possibly TRBD1 (6 bases). The CDR3 extends over 14 amino acids. V was shortened by 4 bases and J by 3 bases, with 11 bases between the two germline ends. Germline CDR1 is SGHKS and CDR2 is YYEKEE (reference sequence).

DNA for the CDR3: TGTGCCAGCAGAGGGGAACGGTTCACAGATACGCAGTATTTT. Translation: CASRGERFTDTQYF. The chain links TRBV27 to TRBJ2-3; possible D gene TRBD1, 5 bases. Germline V gene sequence: CDR1 MNHEY, CDR2 SMNVEV (reference sequence). V dropped 6 bases and J dropped 2 bases, with 12 bases sitting between them. The CDR3 is 14 amino acids.

This clone has more than one count but fewer than ten. The chain carries TRBV7-9 and TRBJ1-3, with D hard to call. The CDR3 consists of 12 residues. V was cut by 4 bases and J by 4 bases, with 5 bases left in between. Per germline, CDR1 SEHNR and CDR2 FQNEAQ (reference sequence). The CDR3 here is CASSSTGNTIYF. DNA of the CDR3: TGTGCCAGCAGCTCCACAGGAAACACCATATATTTT.

The chain joins TRBV2 to TRBJ1-4; possibly TRBD1 for D (6 bases). This CDR3 region has 13 residues. Germline V gene lookup returns CDR1 SNHLY and CDR2 FYNNEI. The V and J ends lost 8 bases and 7 bases respectively, with 14 bases between them. CDR3 coding DNA: TGTGCCAGCGCCAGGGGAAGTGGTGAAAAACTGTTTTTT. Translating it yields CASARGSGEKLFF.

The chain employs TRBV29-1 and TRBJ1-1; a weak D match, TRBD1 (5 bases). Germline values: CDR1 SQVTM, CDR2 ANQGSEA. V lost 4 bases to trimming and J lost 1 base, with 7 bases between them. The CDR3 spans 12 residues. The DNA of the CDR3 is TGCAGCGTTGGGCAGGGGAACACTGAAGCTTTCTTT. The encoded protein is CSVGQGNTEAFF.

This chain connects TRBV7-9 to TRBJ2-1; TRBD2 matches 7 bases. With 2 bases clipped from V and 5 bases from J, the junction kept 6 bases outside the gene matches. CDR1 and CDR2 from the germline V gene are SEHNR and FQNEAQ (reference sequence). The CDR3 is made up of 15 amino acids. This CDR3 is CASSLLAVRNNEQFF. Here the CDR3 DNA reads TGTGCCAGCAGCTTACTAGCGGTACGAAACAATGAGCAGTTCTTC.

The chain joins TRBV2 to TRBJ1-6; tentative D call: TRBD1 (6 bases). The V gene lost 4 bases and the J gene lost 6 bases, with 22 bases spanning the gap. CDR1 and CDR2 from the germline V gene are SNHLY and FYNNEI. This CDR3 has 18 residues. Here the CDR3 reads CASSVKGGWTVLNSPLHF. CDR3 coding DNA: TGTGCCAGCAGTGTAAAAGGAGGTTGGACAGTCCTTAATTCACCCCTCCACTTT.

The rearrangement uses TRBV7-9 and TRBJ2-7, with 13 bases matching TRBD2. This CDR3 is 16 amino acids long. CDR1 SEHNR and CDR2 FQNEAQ come from the germline V gene (reference sequence). With V trimmed by 5 bases and J by 0 bases, 4 bases remained unmatched. CDR3 in amino acids: CASSLGLAGTSYEQYF. CDR3 sequence (DNA): TGTGCCAGCAGCCTGGGACTAGCGGGGACCTCCTACGAGCAGTACTTC.

The rearrangement uses TRBV5-1 and TRBJ1-2, with TRBD1 matching 7 bases. The CDR3 totals 16 residues. The J segment lost 6 bases and the V segment lost 3 bases, leaving 14 bases of the junction unmatched. Germline CDR1 reads SGHRS; CDR2 reads YFSETQ. The CDR3: CASSSTEGQLEDGYTF. The CDR3 DNA reads TGCGCCAGCAGCTCCACCGAGGGACAGCTAGAAGATGGCTACACCTTC.